This T cell receptor (beta chain) was found in a study of T-cell reconstitution after alpha-beta-depleted transplantation in children. Preparing the TCRbeta library involved the use of unique molecular identifiers. TCRdb itself ran the PCR reads through MiXCR, one entry per CDR3 protein. The sample has approximately 85,000 distinct CDR3 sequences; 15% are singletons. Turning to this clonotype: Its antigen is as yet unknown.

Study-wide findings and caveats: The high TCRbeta diversity at day 60 in some patients came from surviving recipient T cells and thymic progenitors.

This specimen was PBMCs, mostly from graft donor cells, taken 180 days after TCRalphabeta/CD19-depleted stem cell transplant. This receptor was identified in a male patient between 2 and 15 years old who had a stem cell transplant for acute lymphoblastic leukemia, so the T cells may come from the graft donor.

CDR3 bases: TGCAGTGCTGGGGAGTGGGCGGGGACCACAGATACGCAGTATTTT. This sequence encodes CSAGEWAGTTDTQYF. The chain recombines TRBV20-1 with TRBJ2-3; possible D gene TRBD2, 6 bases. V lost 5 bases and J lost 2, with 17 bases in between. This CDR3 is built from 15 residues. CDR1 DFQATT and CDR2 SNEGSKA come from the germline V gene (reference sequence).